These 27 T cell receptor beta chains originate from one sample sequenced in a study of T-cell reconstitution after alpha-beta-depleted transplantation in children. Preparation of the TCRbeta library involved a method that used unique molecular identifiers. Each CDR3 protein gets one entry after TCRdb re-called the PCR reads with MiXCR. Of around 240,000 distinct CDR3 sequences listed, 8.2% were seen once; the top ten hold 6.3%. The sample in question was PBMCs, mostly from graft donor cells, obtained 180 days after TCRalphabeta/CD19-depleted stem cell transplant. These receptors all stem from a male patient younger than 18 who had a stem cell transplant for acute lymphoblastic leukemia, so the T cells may come from the graft donor.

This clonotype came up many times. The CDR3 spells CASRSGTPSTDTQYF. The CDR3 DNA is TGTGCCAGCAGATCCGGGACTCCTAGCACAGATACGCAGTATTTT. This chain uses TRBV6-2 or TRBV6-3 with TRBJ2-3; tentatively, D is TRBD2 (6 bases). From germline, CDR1 is MNHEY and CDR2 SVGEGT. Trimming removed 6 bases at V and 0 bases at J, with 13 bases between. The CDR3 consists of 15 residues.

This clonotype has at least ten counts. The gene calls are TRBV29-1 and TRBJ2-7; 7 nucleotides match TRBD2. The CDR3 is made up of 14 amino acids. With V trimmed by 4 bases and J by 3 bases, 9 bases remained unmatched. Germline CDR1 reads SQVTM; CDR2 reads ANQGSEA. The CDR3 spells CSVGGGLGLYEQYF. CDR3 nucleotide sequence: TGCAGCGTTGGGGGGGGTCTGGGCCTCTACGAGCAGTACTTC.

This clonotype was counted many times. V is TRBV29-1 and J is TRBJ2-3, with D unresolved. This CDR3 is built from 13 residues. From germline, CDR1 is SQVTM and CDR2 ANQGSEA. With 7 bases removed from V and 4 bases from J, the gap between germline ends came to 15 bases. CDR3 sequence: CSADRAPADTQYF. The DNA for the CDR3 is TGCAGCGCAGACCGGGCTCCAGCAGATACGCAGTATTTT.

There are many counts of this clonotype. CDR3 sequence (DNA): TGCGCCAGCAGCGTGCAGGGTCCGGGAAACACCATATATTTT. Translated: CASSVQGPGNTIYF. The V and J genes are TRBV5-1 and TRBJ1-3, with D tentatively TRBD1 (5 bases). The CDR3 loop spans 14 amino acids. Trimming took 4 bases from V and 4 from J, leaving 12 bases between them. The germline CDR1 and CDR2 sequences are SGHRS and YFSETQ.

About this clonotype itself: This may come from a read error, since a much larger clone is one base off. This rearrangement joins TRBV7-8 to TRBJ2-3; TRBD1 matches 9 bases. This CDR3 is built from 16 residues. Germline V gene data show CDR1 as SGHVS and CDR2 as FQNEAQ. CDR3 coding DNA: TGTGCCAGCAGTCTTCCCCGGGACAGGGAGAGGGATACGCACTATTTT. Protein product: CASSLPRDRERDTHYF.

Turning to this clonotype: This may come from a read error, since a much larger clone is one base off. The chain couples TRBV10-3 to TRBJ2-3; D gene unclear. CDR1 is ENHRY and CDR2 is SYGVKD in the germline V gene. Trimming left V 7 bases short and J 1 base short, with 12 bases between. The CDR3 contains 14 residues. The CDR3 reads CAINTVVGTDTQYF. For the CDR3, the DNA is TGTGCCATCAATACAGTGGTGGGCACAGATACGCAGTATTTT.

This clonotype has only a few counts. At one of its ends the junction is not consistent with the germline gene, which may arise from a read error. This chain connects TRBV4-3 to TRBJ1-2; 9 bases are shared with TRBD1. Germline V lookup: CDR1 LGHNA, CDR2 YSLEER. The CDR3 runs 14 residues. The CDR3 sequence: CASSEDRGNYGYTF. The CDR3, as DNA: TGCGCCAGCAGCGAAGACAGGGGGAACTATGGCTACACCTTC.

V usage is TRBV28 and J usage is TRBJ1-5, with 10 bases matching TRBD1. The length of the CDR3 is 17 residues. The V segment lost 1 base and the J segment 4 bases; nucleotides outside the gene matches: 7. In germline, CDR1 is MDHEN, CDR2 SYDVKM. Here the CDR3 DNA reads TGTGCCAGCAGTTTATTGATGGGACAGGGGATGAATCAGCCCCAGCATTTT. It translates to CASSLLMGQGMNQPQHF. Filled out from reference TRBV28 and TRBJ1-5, the complete variable domain reads DVKVTQSSRYLVKRTGEKVFLECVQDMDHENMFWYRQDPGLGLRLIYFSYDVKMKEKGDIPEGYSVSREKKERFSLILESASTNQTSMYLCASSLLMGQGMNQPQHFGDGTRLSIL.

The chain recombines TRBV7-9 with TRBJ2-7; D is unresolved. CDR3 length: 14 amino acids. The germline gives CDR1 SEHNR, CDR2 FQNEAQ (reference sequence). Between the trimmed V and J ends, which lost 1 base and 5 bases, there was a span of 12 bases. The CDR3 reads CASSLGVSNHEQYF. CDR3 DNA sequence: TGTGCCAGCAGCTTAGGAGTATCGAATCACGAGCAGTACTTC.

In its sample, this clonotype was seen many times. The V gene is TRBV20-1, the J gene TRBJ2-4; 9 nucleotides match TRBD1. CDR3 size: 15 residues. The V and J ends lost 6 bases and 3 bases, in that order; junction bases with no gene match: 9. Germline V gives CDR1 DFQATT, CDR2 SNEGSKA (reference sequence). The CDR3 coding sequence is TGCAGTGCCTCACGGACAGGGGATGGCAAAAACATTCAGTACTTC. Protein: CSASRTGDGKNIQYF.

At least ten counts were recorded for this clonotype. This chain connects TRBV20-1 to TRBJ2-5; D gene unclear. Germline CDR1 is DFQATT and CDR2 is SNEGSKA (reference sequence). CDR3 length: 14 residues. The V and J ends lost 0 bases and 0 bases respectively, with 8 bases between them. For the CDR3, the DNA is TGCAGTGCTAGAGATACCGCGTACCAAGAGACCCAGTACTTC. This codes for CSARDTAYQETQYF.

This clonotype was detected ten times or more. The chain employs TRBV9 and TRBJ2-5; D might be TRBD2 (6 bases). The CDR3 covers 15 residues. Between the trimmed V and J ends, which lost 1 base and 5 bases, there was a span of 15 bases. CDR1 and CDR2 (germline): SGDLS, YYNGEE. The CDR3 nucleotides are TGTGCCAGCAGCGTACGCGGGGCTCCCAGGGAGACCCAGTACTTC. The encoded protein is CASSVRGAPRETQYF.

There are many counts of this clonotype. The chain joins TRBV4-2 to TRBJ2-3, with 14 bases matching TRBD2. The CDR3 runs 14 residues. V gave up 5 bases and J gave up 11 bases; unmatched junction bases: 6. Germline V gene sequence: CDR1 LGHNA, CDR2 YNFKEQ. CDR3 protein: CASSGTSGSVEQYF. CDR3 sequence (DNA): TGTGCCAGCAGCGGGACTAGCGGGAGTGTTGAGCAGTATTTT.

In its sample, this clonotype was seen many times. This sequence joins TRBV29-1 and TRBJ2-7; no clear D gene. The CDR3 runs to 14 residues. V was pared by 5 bases and J by 0 bases, with 14 bases between. Germline-derived CDR1 and CDR2 are SQVTM and ANQGSEA. The CDR3 DNA follows: TGCAGCGTTTTCTCGGGTCTTAGCTCCTACGAGCAGTACTTC. This translates into CSVFSGLSSYEQYF.

The table lists this clonotype with many counts. The V call is TRBV6-5, the J call TRBJ1-1; possible D gene TRBD1, 6 bases. The CDR3 totals 13 residues. The germline gives CDR1 MNHEY, CDR2 SVGAGI. V was shortened by 4 bases and J by 5 bases, with 11 bases between the two germline ends. This CDR3 reads CASSWTRGTEAFF. The CDR3 nucleotides read TGTGCCAGCAGTTGGACCAGGGGAACTGAAGCTTTCTTT.

This clonotype was counted at least ten times. This chain's CDR3 is CSARGLAGEANEQFF. As DNA, the CDR3 is TGCAGTGCTAGAGGGCTAGCGGGGGAGGCCAATGAGCAGTTCTTC. The rearrangement joins TRBV20-1 to TRBJ2-1, with TRBD2 identical over 10 bases. The CDR3 consists of 15 residues. Trimming took 1 base from V and 6 from J; bases not matched to a gene: 6. Per germline, CDR1 DFQATT and CDR2 SNEGSKA (reference sequence).

In its sample, this clonotype was seen many times. This sequence joins TRBV10-3 and TRBJ1-4; TRBD1 aligns across 9 bases. Trimming removed 6 bases from V and 4 bases from J; junction bases left unmatched: 3. The CDR3 is made up of 14 amino acids. Germline CDR1 is ENHRY and CDR2 is SYGVKD. This CDR3 reads CAISGTGLNEKLFF. CDR3 sequence (DNA): TGTGCCATCAGCGGGACAGGGCTTAATGAAAAACTGTTTTTT.

As regards this clonotype: A read error is possible here, since a much larger clone lies one base away. The final CDR3 position lacks the conserved phenylalanine or tryptophan, pointing to a likely read error. V usage is TRBV5-1 and J usage is TRBJ1-4; D possibly corresponds to TRBD1 (5 bases). The germline V gene encodes CDR1 SGHRS and CDR2 YFSETQ. Trimming removed 0 bases at V and 8 bases at J, with 11 bases between. The CDR3 extends over 14 amino acids. CDR3 in amino acids: CASSLGDGGEKLFL. DNA of the CDR3: TGCGCCAGCAGCTTGGGGGACGGAGGAGAAAAACTGTTTTTA.

This clonotype was recorded many times. CDR3 nucleotides: TGCAGTGCTAGTAGGGAGGGCAATCAGCCCCAGCATTTT. This gives the protein CSASREGNQPQHF. The chain couples TRBV20-1 to TRBJ1-5, with D unclear. Looked up from germline, CDR1 is DFQATT and CDR2 is SNEGSKA (reference sequence). This CDR3 comprises 13 residues. V lost 3 bases to trimming and J lost 2 bases, with 8 bases between them.

This clonotype was observed at least ten times. V gene TRBV20-1 combines with J gene TRBJ2-2; 8 bases are shared with TRBD2. Trimming took 0 bases from V and 4 from J; bases not matched to a gene: 1. Germline CDR1 is DFQATT and CDR2 is SNEGSKA (reference sequence). The CDR3 length is 14 residues. CDR3 DNA sequence: TGCAGTGCTAGAGACGGGAGGGTCACCGGGGAGCTGTTTTTT. Amino acids: CSARDGRVTGELFF.

This clonotype was found many times. The V gene is TRBV4-3, the J gene TRBJ1-4; 8 positions agree with TRBD1. CDR1 and CDR2 (germline): LGHNA, YSLEER. The CDR3 runs 14 residues. V lost 3 bases and J lost 6; bases outside the gene matches: 3. The CDR3 region is CASSHGTGYEKLFF. CDR3 sequence (DNA): TGCGCCAGCAGCCACGGGACAGGCTATGAAAAACTGTTTTTT.

This clonotype was counted many times. The chain links TRBV6-2 or TRBV6-3 to TRBJ1-1, with a weak D call TRBD1 (6 bases). CDR3 length equals 15 residues. Trimming took off 6 bases at V and 0 bases at J, with 14 bases between the two ends. Germline CDR1 is MNHEY and CDR2 is SVGEGT. The chain's CDR3 is CASRGLQGLNTEAFF. The CDR3 DNA follows: TGTGCCAGCAGGGGTTTACAGGGTTTGAACACTGAAGCTTTCTTT.

This clonotype appeared many times. The chain recombines TRBV28 with TRBJ1-2, with 9 bases fitting TRBD1. Germline CDR1 and CDR2: MDHEN and SYDVKM. The CDR3 consists of 14 residues. Unmatched junction bases numbered 5, after V lost 5 bases and J lost 4 bases. CDR3 residues: CASSLVDRGYGYTF. The DNA for the CDR3 is TGTGCCAGCAGTCTAGTGGACAGGGGCTATGGCTACACCTTC.

This clonotype was detected many times. V and J are TRBV7-9 and TRBJ1-4; D is unresolved. The CDR3 extends over 14 amino acids. The germline CDR1 and CDR2 sequences are SEHNR and FQNEAQ (reference sequence). Trimming stripped 2 bases from V and 5 bases from J, with 9 bases between. CDR3 sequence reads: CASSLRAVNEKLFF. The CDR3 DNA sequence: TGTGCCAGCAGCTTACGGGCCGTCAATGAAAAACTGTTTTTT.

Ten or more counts support this clonotype. The gene calls are TRBV5-4 and TRBJ2-3; D perhaps matches TRBD1 (6 bases). Looked up from germline, CDR1 is SGHNT and CDR2 is YYREEE (reference sequence). The CDR3 has 17 amino acids. The V end was cut by 4 bases, the J end by 0 bases, with 18 bases between. CDR3 loop: CASSPTRGLPSTDTQYF. The CDR3 DNA is TGTGCCAGCAGCCCGACCAGGGGCCTTCCTAGCACAGATACGCAGTATTTT.

This clonotype was found many times. The chain couples TRBV10-3 to TRBJ2-7, with TRBD2 matching 8 bases. Trimming cost V 7 bases and J 5 bases; bases outside gene matches: 4. The CDR3 covers 12 residues. The germline CDR1 and CDR2 sequences are ENHRY and SYGVKD. CDR3 protein: CAITGGGNEQYF. The CDR3 DNA follows: TGTGCCATCACGGGGGGGGGCAACGAGCAGTACTTC.

This clonotype showed up many times. At one end, the junction sequence differs from germline, possibly due to a read error. Here the CDR3 reads CASSRLFFDTQYF. Written as DNA, the CDR3 is TGTGCTAGCAGCCGACTCTTCTTTGATACGCAGTATTTT. The genes are TRBV7-7 and TRBJ2-3; unclear D gene. The germline V gene encodes CDR1 SSHAT and CDR2 FNYEAQ (reference sequence). The CDR3 spans 13 residues.